The 20 T cell receptor beta chains given below trace back to one sample, sequenced in a study of T cell repertoires in cytomegalovirus infection. TCRdb itself ran the reads through MiXCR, one entry per CDR3 protein. The table shows about 280,000 distinct CDR3 sequences, with 20% to 25% occurring only once. Their specific antigens are unknown. Sample: cultured PBMCs, taken from culture after CMV antigen stimulation. These receptors came from a human donor in good health (CMV status not recorded). Some clones in this sample may be carry-over from other donors' samples.

The sample holds many counts of this clonotype. This chain joins TRBV7-2 and TRBJ2-3; no reliable D call. The CDR3 runs 14 residues. Germline V gene data show CDR1 as SGHTA and CDR2 as FQGNSA. V was trimmed by 3 bases and J by 0 bases, leaving 7 bases between them. CDR3 loop: CASSFDGSTDTQYF. The CDR3 nucleotides read TGTGCCAGCAGCTTTGACGGGAGCACAGATACGCAGTATTTT.

In its sample, this clonotype was seen many times. The chain couples TRBV12-3 or TRBV12-4 to TRBJ1-2; TRBD1 aligns across 8 bases. The CDR3 totals 16 residues. V lost 4 bases, J lost 3 bases, and 10 bases stayed unmatched. CDR3 residues: CASSSRSTGDYYGYTF. CDR3 in DNA: TGTGCCAGCAGTTCCCGATCGACAGGGGACTACTATGGCTACACCTTC.

In its sample, this clonotype was seen many times. The V and J genes are TRBV20-1 and TRBJ1-6; 9 nucleotides match TRBD1. There are 16 residues in the CDR3. Germline V CDR1 and CDR2: DFQATT, SNEGSKA (reference sequence). Trimming cost V 3 bases and J 7 bases; bases outside gene matches: 10. CDR3 sequence: CSASRLGGQGNSPLHF. CDR3 sequence (DNA): TGCAGTGCTAGCCGTTTGGGCGGACAGGGGAATTCACCCCTCCACTTT.

In this sample, this clonotype turned up a few times. The genes are TRBV2 and TRBJ1-2; D gene unclear. Between the trimmed V and J ends, which lost 6 bases and 4 bases, there was a span of 15 bases. Germline V lookup: CDR1 SNHLY, CDR2 FYNNEI. The CDR3 loop spans 14 amino acids. The CDR3 nucleotides read TGTGCCAGCAGCGTAACTCGGGCCTTCTATGGCTACACCTTC. This translates into CASSVTRAFYGYTF.

There are a few counts of this clonotype. This chain joins TRBV12-3 or TRBV12-4 and TRBJ1-5, with D perhaps matching TRBD1 (6 bases). With 3 bases removed from V and 4 bases from J, the gap between germline ends came to 10 bases. The CDR3 spans 14 residues. The CDR3 reads CASSLRQVNQPQHF. The CDR3 region has the DNA TGTGCCAGCAGTTTGCGACAGGTAAATCAGCCCCAGCATTTT.

This clonotype was picked up a small number of times. This chain links TRBV2 with TRBJ1-3, with D maybe TRBD1 (5 bases). The CDR3 spans 14 residues. V was clipped by 5 bases and J by 0 bases, with 8 bases between them. Germline V gene sequence: CDR1 SNHLY, CDR2 FYNNEI. CDR3 coding DNA: TGTGCCAGCAGTCAGACAGACTCTGGAAACACCATATATTTT. It translates to CASSQTDSGNTIYF.

This clonotype has a count of ten or more. The rearrangement uses TRBV19 and TRBJ2-3; D is unresolved. CDR1 LNHDA and CDR2 SQIVND come from the germline V gene (reference sequence). The CDR3 has 15 amino acids. Between the trimmed V and J ends, which lost 3 bases and 1 base, there was a span of 11 bases. In DNA form, the CDR3 reads TGTGCCAGTAGTATTTTAGGAACGGGCACAGATACGCAGTATTTT. It yields the protein CASSILGTGTDTQYF.

This clonotype has only a few counts. J is TRBJ2-1 and V is TRBV27, with unresolved D. The CDR3 is made up of 16 amino acids. V lost 5 bases to trimming and J lost 7 bases, with 21 bases between them. CDR1 and CDR2 (germline): MNHEY, SMNVEV (reference sequence). As DNA, the CDR3 is TGTGCCAGCAGTCACGCCGGATTCGTGACTGGGAATGAGCAGTTCTTC. This gives the protein CASSHAGFVTGNEQFF.

The chain has TRBV2 and TRBJ2-7; TRBD2 matches at 8 bases. This CDR3 has 15 amino acids. V shed 2 bases, J shed 2 bases, and the junction held 5 bases outside the gene matches. Looked up from germline, CDR1 is SNHLY and CDR2 is FYNNEI. CDR3 region: CASSERFSGTYEQYF. Here the CDR3 DNA reads TGTGCCAGCAGTGAACGGTTTAGCGGGACCTACGAGCAGTACTTC.

In this sample, this clonotype turned up many times. The chain uses TRBV18 and TRBJ2-7; D not resolved. This CDR3 has 14 residues. The V gene lost 3 bases and the J gene lost 1 base, with 10 bases spanning the gap. Per germline, CDR1 KGHSH and CDR2 LQKENI. This CDR3 reads CASSPLDDSYEQYF. The CDR3 region has the DNA TGTGCCAGCTCACCTCTGGACGATTCCTACGAGCAGTACTTC.

This clonotype has a handful of counts. The rearrangement links TRBV10-3 to TRBJ2-5, with a tentative D call TRBD2 (5 bases). The CDR3 spans 18 residues. CDR1 ENHRY and CDR2 SYGVKD come from the germline V gene. Trimming cost V 0 bases and J 2 bases, with 19 bases left between them. The CDR3 reads CAISESESPRTGQETQYF. CDR3 nucleotides: TGTGCCATCAGTGAGTCAGAATCCCCTAGAACGGGGCAAGAGACCCAGTACTTC.

In this sample, this clonotype turned up many times. The chain uses TRBV27 and TRBJ1-1, with 8 bases aligning to TRBD1. Trimming removed 5 bases from V and 4 bases from J; junction bases left unmatched: 6. Germline lookup yields CDR1 MNHEY and CDR2 SMNVEV (reference sequence). The CDR3 is made up of 14 amino acids. The CDR3 DNA reads TGTGCCAGCAGTGCCACCGGGACAGGCACTGAAGCTTTCTTT. Its translation is CASSATGTGTEAFF.

The table lists this clonotype with a few counts. The V call is TRBV25-1, the J call TRBJ2-3; D may be TRBD2 (6 bases). The CDR3 extends over 13 amino acids. V gave up 3 bases and J gave up 5 bases, with 9 bases separating them. Germline CDR1 MGHDK, CDR2 SYGVNS. The CDR3 DNA sequence: TGTGCCAGCAGTGAGTGGGGGGAAGATACGCAGTATTTT. Translation gives CASSEWGEDTQYF. The full variable domain, completed using reference TRBV25-1 and TRBJ2-3, is EADIYQTPRYLVIGTGKKITLECSQTMGHDKMYWYQQDPGMELHLIHYSYGVNSTEKGDLSSESTVSRIRTEHFPLTLESARPSHTSQYLCASSEWGEDTQYFGPGTRLTVL.

The V call is TRBV6-2 or TRBV6-3, the J call TRBJ2-6; TRBD1 might be the D (5 bases). The CDR3 has 18 residues. In germline, CDR1 is MNHEY, CDR2 SVGEGT. V was trimmed by 8 bases and J by 0 bases, leaving 20 bases between them. The CDR3: CASGMETGFYSGANVLTF. The CDR3 bases are TGTGCCAGCGGTATGGAAACAGGTTTCTACTCTGGGGCCAACGTCCTGACTTTC.

The rearrangement joins TRBV14 to TRBJ2-7, with D unclear. CDR1 SGHDN and CDR2 FVKESK come from the germline V gene. The V end lost 0 bases, the J end lost 3 bases, and 6 bases lay between the germline ends. CDR3 size: 13 residues. The CDR3 reads CASSQDWGYEQYV. The CDR3 coding sequence is TGTGCCAGCAGCCAAGATTGGGGCTACGAGCAGTACGTC.

The chain carries TRBV11-2 and TRBJ2-1; 7 positions agree with TRBD1. The CDR3 runs to 15 residues. Germline V gene data show CDR1 as SGHAT and CDR2 as FQNNGV. The ends lost 8 bases at V and 4 bases at J; junction bases unmatched: 11. CDR3 nucleotide sequence: TGTGCCAGCGAAACGACAGGGTCACGGTACAATGAGCAGTTCTTC. This gives the protein CASETTGSRYNEQFF.

The V call is TRBV12-3 or TRBV12-4, the J call TRBJ1-2, with D maybe TRBD1 (6 bases). The CDR3 is made up of 12 amino acids. Trimming shortened V by 10 bases and J by 4 bases, and 13 bases separated the two germline ends. The CDR3 loop is CATTGGAYGYTF. CDR3 in DNA: TGTGCCACCACGGGGGGGGCCTATGGCTACACCTTC.

The chain recombines TRBV11-2 with TRBJ1-1, with D maybe TRBD1 (6 bases). The germline V gene has CDR1 SGHAT and CDR2 FQNNGV. V shed 4 bases and J shed 5 bases, with 17 bases lying between them. The CDR3 totals 15 residues. The CDR3 region is CASSSRGRGQTEAFF. CDR3 DNA sequence: TGTGCCAGCAGCTCCAGGGGCAGGGGTCAGACTGAAGCTTTCTTT.

V gene TRBV24-1 combines with J gene TRBJ2-7; the D gene could be TRBD1 or TRBD2 (5 bases each). Germline loops: CDR1 KGHDR, CDR2 SFDVKD. The CDR3 consists of 19 residues. Deletions cut 2 bases from V and 7 bases from J, with 29 bases between. The CDR3 reads CATSDSLGPGTSAPGEQYF. CDR3 in DNA: TGTGCCACCAGTGATTCCCTAGGTCCAGGGACCTCGGCTCCAGGGGAGCAGTACTTC.

There are many counts of this clonotype. This chain joins TRBV7-9 and TRBJ1-1, with D possibly being TRBD1 (5 bases). Trimming pared 1 base from V and 8 bases from J, leaving 11 bases between. CDR1 and CDR2 from the germline V gene are SEHNR and FQNEAQ (reference sequence). The CDR3 is 13 amino acids. The CDR3 here is CASSLGTGHEAFF. CDR3 DNA sequence: TGTGCCAGCAGCTTAGGTACAGGCCACGAAGCTTTCTTT. The variable domain in full, completed from reference TRBV7-9 and TRBJ1-1, reads DTGVSQNPRHKITKRGQNVTFRCDPISEHNRLYWYRQTLGQGPEFLTYFQNEAQLEKSRLLSDRFSAERPKGSFSTLEIQRTEQGDSAMYLCASSLGTGHEAFFGQGTRLTVV.